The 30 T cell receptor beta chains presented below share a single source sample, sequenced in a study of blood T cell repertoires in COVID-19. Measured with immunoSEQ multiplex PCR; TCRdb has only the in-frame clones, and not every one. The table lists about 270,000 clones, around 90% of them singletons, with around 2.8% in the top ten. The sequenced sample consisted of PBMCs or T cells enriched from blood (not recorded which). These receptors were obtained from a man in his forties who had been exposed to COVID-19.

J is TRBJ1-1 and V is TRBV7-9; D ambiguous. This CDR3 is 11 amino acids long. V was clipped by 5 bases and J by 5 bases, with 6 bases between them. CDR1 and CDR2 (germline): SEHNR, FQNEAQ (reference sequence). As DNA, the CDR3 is TGTGCCAGCAGCCTTCAGACTGAAGCTTTCTTT. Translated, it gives CASSLQTEAFF.

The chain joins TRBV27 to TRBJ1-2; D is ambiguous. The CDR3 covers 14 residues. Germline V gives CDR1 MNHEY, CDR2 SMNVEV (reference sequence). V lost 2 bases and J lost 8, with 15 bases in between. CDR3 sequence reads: CASSLRYGYEGYTF. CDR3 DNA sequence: TGTGCCAGCAGTTTACGGTACGGTTATGAGGGCTACACCTTC.

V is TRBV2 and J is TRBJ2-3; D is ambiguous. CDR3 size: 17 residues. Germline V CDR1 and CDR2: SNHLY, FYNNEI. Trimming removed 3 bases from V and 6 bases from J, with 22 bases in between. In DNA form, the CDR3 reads TGTGCCAGCAGTGATCTTAGAGTTGACTCTCGAAGGGATACGCAGTATTTT. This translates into CASSDLRVDSRRDTQYF.

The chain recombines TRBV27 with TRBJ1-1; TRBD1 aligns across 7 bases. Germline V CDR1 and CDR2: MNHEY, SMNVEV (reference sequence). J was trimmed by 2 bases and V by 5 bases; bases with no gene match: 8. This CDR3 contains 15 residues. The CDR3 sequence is CASSTGQYINTEAFF. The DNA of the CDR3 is TGTGCCAGCAGTACGGGACAGTACATCAACACTGAAGCTTTCTTT.

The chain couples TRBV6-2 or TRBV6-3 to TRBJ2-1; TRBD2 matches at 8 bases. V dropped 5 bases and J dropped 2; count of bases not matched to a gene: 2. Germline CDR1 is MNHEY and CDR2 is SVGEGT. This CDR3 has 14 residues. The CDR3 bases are TGTGCCAGCAGTAGCGGGAGTGCCTACAATGAGCAGTTCTTC. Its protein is CASSSGSAYNEQFF.

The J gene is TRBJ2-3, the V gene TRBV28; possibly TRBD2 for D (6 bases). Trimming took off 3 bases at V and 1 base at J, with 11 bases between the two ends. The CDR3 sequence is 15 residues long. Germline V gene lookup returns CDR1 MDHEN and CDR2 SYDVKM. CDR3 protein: CASSFGGTRTDTQYF. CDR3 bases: TGTGCCAGCAGTTTTGGGGGGACGCGCACAGATACGCAGTATTTT.

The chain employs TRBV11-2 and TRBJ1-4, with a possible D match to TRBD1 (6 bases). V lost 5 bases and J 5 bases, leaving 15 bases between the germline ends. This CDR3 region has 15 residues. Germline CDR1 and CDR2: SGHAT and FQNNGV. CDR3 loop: CASSPFKGVNEKLFF. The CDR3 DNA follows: TGTGCCAGCAGCCCTTTTAAGGGGGTAAATGAAAAACTGTTTTTT.

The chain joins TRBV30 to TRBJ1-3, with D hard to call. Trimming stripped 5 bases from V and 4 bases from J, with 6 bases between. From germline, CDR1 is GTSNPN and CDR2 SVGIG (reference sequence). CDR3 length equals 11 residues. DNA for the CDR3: TGTGCCTGGGCGGTCGGAAACACCATATATTTT. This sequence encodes CAWAVGNTIYF. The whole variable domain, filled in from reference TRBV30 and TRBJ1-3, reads SQTIHQWPATLVQPVGSPLSLECTVEGTSNPNLYWYRQAAGRGLQLLFYSVGIGQISSEVPQNLSASRPQDRQFILSSKKLLLSDSGFYLCAWAVGNTIYFGEGSWLTVV.

This chain's CDR3 is CAHQGYNEKLFF. DNA of the CDR3: TGTGCCCATCAGGGCTATAATGAAAAACTGTTTTTT. The chain has TRBV28 and TRBJ1-4; perhaps TRBD1 as D (5 bases). V was clipped by 11 bases and J by 4 bases, with 11 bases between them. In germline, CDR1 is MDHEN, CDR2 SYDVKM. This CDR3 has 12 amino acids.

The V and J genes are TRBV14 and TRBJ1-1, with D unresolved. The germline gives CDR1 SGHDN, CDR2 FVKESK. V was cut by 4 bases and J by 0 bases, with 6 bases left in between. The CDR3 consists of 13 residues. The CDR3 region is CASSRTLNTEAFF. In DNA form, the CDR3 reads TGTGCCAGCAGCCGCACATTGAACACTGAAGCTTTCTTT. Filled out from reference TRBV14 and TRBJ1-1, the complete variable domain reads EAGVTQFPSHSVIEKGQTVTLRCDPISGHDNLYWYRRVMGKEIKFLLHFVKESKQDESGMPNNRFLAERTGGTYSTLKVQPAELEDSGVYFCASSRTLNTEAFFGQGTRLTVV.

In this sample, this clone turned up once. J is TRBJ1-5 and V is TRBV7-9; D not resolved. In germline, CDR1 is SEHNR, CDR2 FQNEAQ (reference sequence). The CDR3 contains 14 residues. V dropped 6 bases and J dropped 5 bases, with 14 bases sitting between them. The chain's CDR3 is CASSPAGLDQPQHF. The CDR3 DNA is TGTGCCAGCAGTCCTGCGGGGTTGGATCAGCCCCAGCATTTT.

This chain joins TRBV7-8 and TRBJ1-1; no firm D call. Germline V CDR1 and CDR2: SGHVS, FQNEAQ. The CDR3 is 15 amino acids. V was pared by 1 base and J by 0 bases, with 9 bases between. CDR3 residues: CASSLEGGLNTEAFF. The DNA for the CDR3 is TGTGCCAGCAGCTTAGAGGGAGGGCTGAACACTGAAGCTTTCTTT.

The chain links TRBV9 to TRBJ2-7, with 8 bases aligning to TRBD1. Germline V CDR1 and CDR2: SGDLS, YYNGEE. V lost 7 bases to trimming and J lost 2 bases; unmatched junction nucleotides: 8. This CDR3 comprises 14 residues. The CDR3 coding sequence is TGTGCCAGCGGCCGGGACAGGTTACCCTACGAGCAGTACTTC. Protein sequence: CASGRDRLPYEQYF.

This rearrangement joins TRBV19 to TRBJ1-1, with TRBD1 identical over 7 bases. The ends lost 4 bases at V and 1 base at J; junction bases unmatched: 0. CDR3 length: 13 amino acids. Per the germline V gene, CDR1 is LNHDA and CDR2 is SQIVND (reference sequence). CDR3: CASSNRGNTEAFF. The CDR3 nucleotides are TGTGCCAGTAGTAACAGGGGGAACACTGAAGCTTTCTTT.

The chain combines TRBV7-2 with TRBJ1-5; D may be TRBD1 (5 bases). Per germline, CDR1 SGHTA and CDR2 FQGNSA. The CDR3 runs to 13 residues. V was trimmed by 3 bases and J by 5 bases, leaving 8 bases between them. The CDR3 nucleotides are TGTGCCAGCAGCTTCTCCAGGGATCAGCCCCAGCATTTT. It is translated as CASSFSRDQPQHF.

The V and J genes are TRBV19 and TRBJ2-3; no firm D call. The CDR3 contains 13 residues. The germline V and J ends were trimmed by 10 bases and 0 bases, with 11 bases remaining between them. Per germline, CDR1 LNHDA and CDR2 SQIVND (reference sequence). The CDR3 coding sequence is TGTGCCACGCGAAGAAGTAGCACAGATACGCAGTATTTT. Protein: CATRRSSTDTQYF.

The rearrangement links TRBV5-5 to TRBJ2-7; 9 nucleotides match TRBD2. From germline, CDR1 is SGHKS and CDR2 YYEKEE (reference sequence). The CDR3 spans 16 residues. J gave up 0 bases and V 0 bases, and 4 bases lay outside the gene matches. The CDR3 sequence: CASSLAGTSRSYEQYF. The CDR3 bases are TGTGCCAGCAGCTTGGCGGGGACTAGCCGCTCCTACGAGCAGTACTTC.

The CDR3 protein is CASGMGQVNYGYTF. CDR3 coding DNA: TGTGCTAGTGGTATGGGACAGGTTAACTATGGCTACACCTTC. The chain employs TRBV12-5 and TRBJ1-2; 8 nucleotides line up with TRBD1. The CDR3 sequence is 14 residues long. The V gene's germline CDR1 is LGHNT and CDR2 FRNRAP. With 5 bases clipped from V and 1 base from J, the junction kept 3 bases outside the gene matches.

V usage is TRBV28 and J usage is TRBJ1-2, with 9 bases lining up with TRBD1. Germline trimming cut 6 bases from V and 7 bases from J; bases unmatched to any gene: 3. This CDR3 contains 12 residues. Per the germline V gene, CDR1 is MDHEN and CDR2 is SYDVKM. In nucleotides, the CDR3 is TGTGCCAGCAGAATGACAGGGGGTGGCTACACCTTC. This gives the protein CASRMTGGGYTF.

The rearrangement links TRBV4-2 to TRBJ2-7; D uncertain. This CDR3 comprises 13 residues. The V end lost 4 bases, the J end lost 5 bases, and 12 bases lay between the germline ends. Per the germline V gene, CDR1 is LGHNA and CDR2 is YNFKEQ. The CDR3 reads CASSLTIGHEQYF. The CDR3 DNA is TGTGCCAGCAGCCTCACTATAGGTCACGAGCAGTACTTC.

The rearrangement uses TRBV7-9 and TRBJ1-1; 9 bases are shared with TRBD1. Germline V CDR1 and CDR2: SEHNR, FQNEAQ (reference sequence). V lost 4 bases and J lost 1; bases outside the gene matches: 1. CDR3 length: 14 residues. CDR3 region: CASSSDRGNTEAFF. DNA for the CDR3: TGTGCCAGCAGCTCGGACAGGGGGAACACTGAAGCTTTCTTT.

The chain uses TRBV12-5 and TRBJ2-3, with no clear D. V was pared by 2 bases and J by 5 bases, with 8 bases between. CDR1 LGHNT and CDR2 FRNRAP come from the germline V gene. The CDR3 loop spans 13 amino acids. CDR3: CASGLTERDTQYF. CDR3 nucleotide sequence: TGTGCTAGTGGTTTGACAGAACGAGATACGCAGTATTTT.

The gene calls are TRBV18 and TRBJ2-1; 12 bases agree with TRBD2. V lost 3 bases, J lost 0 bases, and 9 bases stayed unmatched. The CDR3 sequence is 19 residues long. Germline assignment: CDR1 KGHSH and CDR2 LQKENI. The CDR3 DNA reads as TGTGCCAGCTCACCGCCCGGACTAGCGGGATCCAGCTCCTACAATGAGCAGTTCTTC. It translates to CASSPPGLAGSSSYNEQFF.

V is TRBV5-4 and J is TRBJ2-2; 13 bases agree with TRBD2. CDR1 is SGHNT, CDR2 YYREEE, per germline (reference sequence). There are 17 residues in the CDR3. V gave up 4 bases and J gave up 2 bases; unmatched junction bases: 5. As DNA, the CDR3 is TGTGCCAGCAGCCGACTAGCGGGAGGTTCCAACACCGGGGAGCTGTTTTTT. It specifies CASSRLAGGSNTGELFF.

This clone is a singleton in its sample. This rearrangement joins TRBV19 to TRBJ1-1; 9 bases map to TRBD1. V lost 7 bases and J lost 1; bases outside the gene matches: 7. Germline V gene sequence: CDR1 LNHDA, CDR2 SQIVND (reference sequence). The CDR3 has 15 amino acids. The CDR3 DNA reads TGTGCCAGTATCCCCCCGGGACAGGGGAACACTGAAGCTTTCTTT. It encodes CASIPPGQGNTEAFF.

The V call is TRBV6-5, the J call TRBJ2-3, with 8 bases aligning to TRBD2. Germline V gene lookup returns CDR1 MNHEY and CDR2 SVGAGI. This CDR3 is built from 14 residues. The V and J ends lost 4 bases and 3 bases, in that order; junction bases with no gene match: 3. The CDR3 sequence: CASSSRLATDTQYF. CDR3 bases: TGTGCCAGCAGTTCAAGACTAGCGACAGATACGCAGTATTTT.

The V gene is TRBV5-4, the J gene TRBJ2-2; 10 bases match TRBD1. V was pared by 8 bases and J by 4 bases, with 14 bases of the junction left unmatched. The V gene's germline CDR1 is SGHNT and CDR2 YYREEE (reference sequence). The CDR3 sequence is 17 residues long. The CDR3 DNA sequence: TGTGCCAGTACTCACAAAAGACAGGGGGCGGTCACCGGGGAGCTGTTTTTT. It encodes CASTHKRQGAVTGELFF.

CDR3 sequence: CASGEVMNTEAFF. CDR3 nucleotides: TGTGCCAGCGGAGAAGTAATGAACACTGAAGCTTTCTTT. The chain links TRBV13 to TRBJ1-1; D is unclear. V lost 8 bases to trimming and J lost 0 bases, with 10 bases between them. Germline V gene sequence: CDR1 PRHDT, CDR2 FYEKMQ (reference sequence). The length of the CDR3 is 13 residues. The complete variable domain, with remaining parts taken from reference TRBV13 and TRBJ1-1, reads AAGVIQSPRHLIKEKRETATLKCYPIPRHDTVYWYQQGPGQDPQFLISFYEKMQSDKGSIPDRFSAQQFSDYHSELNMSSLELGDSALYFCASGEVMNTEAFFGQGTRLTVV.

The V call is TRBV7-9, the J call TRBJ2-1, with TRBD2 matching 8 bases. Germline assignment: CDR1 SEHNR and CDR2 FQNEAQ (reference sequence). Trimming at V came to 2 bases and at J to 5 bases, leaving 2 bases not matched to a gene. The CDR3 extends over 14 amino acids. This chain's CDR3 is CASSLSGRDNEQFF. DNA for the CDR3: TGTGCCAGCAGCTTATCCGGGAGGGACAATGAGCAGTTCTTC.

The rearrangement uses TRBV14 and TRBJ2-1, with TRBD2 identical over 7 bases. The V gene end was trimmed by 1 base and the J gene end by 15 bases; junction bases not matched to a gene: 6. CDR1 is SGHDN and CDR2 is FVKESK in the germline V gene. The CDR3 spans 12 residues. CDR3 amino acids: CASSQGGRAPFF. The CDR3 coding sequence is TGTGCCAGCAGCCAAGGAGGGAGGGCCCCGTTCTTC. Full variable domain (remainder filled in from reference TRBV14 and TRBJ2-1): EAGVTQFPSHSVIEKGQTVTLRCDPISGHDNLYWYRRVMGKEIKFLLHFVKESKQDESGMPNNRFLAERTGGTYSTLKVQPAELEDSGVYFCASSQGGRAPFFGPGTRLTVL.